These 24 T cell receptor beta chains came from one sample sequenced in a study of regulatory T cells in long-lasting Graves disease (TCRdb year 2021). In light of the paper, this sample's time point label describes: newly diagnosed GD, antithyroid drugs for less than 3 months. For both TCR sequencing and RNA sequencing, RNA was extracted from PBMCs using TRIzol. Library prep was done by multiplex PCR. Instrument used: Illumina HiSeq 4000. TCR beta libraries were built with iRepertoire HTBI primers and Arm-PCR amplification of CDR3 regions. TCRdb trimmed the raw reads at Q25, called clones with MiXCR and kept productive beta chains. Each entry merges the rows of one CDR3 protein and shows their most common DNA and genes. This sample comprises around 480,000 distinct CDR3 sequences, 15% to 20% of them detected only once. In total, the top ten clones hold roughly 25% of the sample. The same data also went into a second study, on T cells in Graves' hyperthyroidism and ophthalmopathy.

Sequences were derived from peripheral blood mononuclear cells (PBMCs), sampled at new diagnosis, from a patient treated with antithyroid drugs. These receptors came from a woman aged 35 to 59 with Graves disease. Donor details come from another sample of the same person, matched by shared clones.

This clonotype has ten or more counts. The CDR3 DNA reads as TGCAGCGTTGAAGACCCTAGGGGTGAAGCTTTCTTT. Amino acids: CSVEDPRGEAFF. The chain carries TRBV29-1 and TRBJ1-1; D may be TRBD1 (5 bases). The CDR3 loop spans 12 amino acids. V lost 0 bases, J lost 7 bases, and 9 bases lay in between. CDR1 SQVTM and CDR2 ANQGSEA come from the germline V gene.

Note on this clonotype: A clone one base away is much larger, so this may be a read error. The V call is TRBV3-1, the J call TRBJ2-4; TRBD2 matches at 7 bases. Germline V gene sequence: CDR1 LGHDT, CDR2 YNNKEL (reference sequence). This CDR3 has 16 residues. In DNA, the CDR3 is TGTGCCAGCAGCCAAGTCGGGGGGTTGGGGGGAGACATTCGGTACTTC. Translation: CASSQVGGLGGDIRYF.

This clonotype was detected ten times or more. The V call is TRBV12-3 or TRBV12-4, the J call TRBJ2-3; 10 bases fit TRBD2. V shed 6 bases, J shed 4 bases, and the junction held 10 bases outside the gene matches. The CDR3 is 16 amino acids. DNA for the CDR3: TGTGCCAGCAGCGCCCTGGTAGCGGGGGGTCCAGATACGCAGTATTTT. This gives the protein CASSALVAGGPDTQYF.

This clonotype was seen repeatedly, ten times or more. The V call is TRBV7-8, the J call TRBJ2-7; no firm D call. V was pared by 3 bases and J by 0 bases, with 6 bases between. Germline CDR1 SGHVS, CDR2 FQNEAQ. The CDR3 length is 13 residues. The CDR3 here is CASSFSPSYEQYF. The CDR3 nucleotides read TGTGCCAGCAGCTTTTCCCCCTCCTACGAGCAGTACTTC.

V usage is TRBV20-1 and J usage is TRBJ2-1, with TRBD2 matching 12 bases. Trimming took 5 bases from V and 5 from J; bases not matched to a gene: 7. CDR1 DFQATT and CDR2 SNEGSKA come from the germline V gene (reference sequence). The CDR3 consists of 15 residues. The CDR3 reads CSAASGGALDNEQFF. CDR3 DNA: TGCAGTGCTGCTAGCGGGGGGGCCCTCGACAATGAGCAGTTCTTC.

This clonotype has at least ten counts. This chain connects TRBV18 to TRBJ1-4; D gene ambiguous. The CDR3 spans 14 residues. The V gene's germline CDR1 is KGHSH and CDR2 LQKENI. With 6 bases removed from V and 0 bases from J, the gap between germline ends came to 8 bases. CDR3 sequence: CASSPGATNEKLFF. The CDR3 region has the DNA TGTGCCAGCTCCCCCGGAGCAACTAATGAAAAACTGTTTTTT.

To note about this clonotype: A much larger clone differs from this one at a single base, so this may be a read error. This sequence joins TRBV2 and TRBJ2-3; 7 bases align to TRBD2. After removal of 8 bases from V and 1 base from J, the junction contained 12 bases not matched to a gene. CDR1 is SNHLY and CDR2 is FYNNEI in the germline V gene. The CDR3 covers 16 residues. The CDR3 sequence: CASGLTWAGGTDTQYF. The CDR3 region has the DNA TGTGCCAGCGGCTTAACGTGGGCGGGGGGCACAGATACGCAGTATTTT.

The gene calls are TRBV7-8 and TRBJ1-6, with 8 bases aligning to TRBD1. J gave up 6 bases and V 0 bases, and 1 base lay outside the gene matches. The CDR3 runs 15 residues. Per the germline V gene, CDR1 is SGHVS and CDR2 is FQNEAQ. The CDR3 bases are TGTGCCAGCAGCTTAGCGGGACAGGCTAATTCACCCCTCCACTTT. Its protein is CASSLAGQANSPLHF.

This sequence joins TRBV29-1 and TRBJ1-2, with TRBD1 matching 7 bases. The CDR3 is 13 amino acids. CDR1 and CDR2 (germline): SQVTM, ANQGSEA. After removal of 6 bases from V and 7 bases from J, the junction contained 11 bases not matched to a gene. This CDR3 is CSVLPTTGSGYTF. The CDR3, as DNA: TGCAGCGTGCTACCAACGACAGGGTCTGGCTACACCTTC.

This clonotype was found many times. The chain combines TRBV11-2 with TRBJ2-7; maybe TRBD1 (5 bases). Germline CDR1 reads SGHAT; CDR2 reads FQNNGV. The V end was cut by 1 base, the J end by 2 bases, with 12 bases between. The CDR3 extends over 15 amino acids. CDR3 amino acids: CASSLGNRRTYEQYF. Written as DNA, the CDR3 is TGTGCCAGCAGCTTAGGAAACAGGAGAACCTACGAGCAGTACTTC.

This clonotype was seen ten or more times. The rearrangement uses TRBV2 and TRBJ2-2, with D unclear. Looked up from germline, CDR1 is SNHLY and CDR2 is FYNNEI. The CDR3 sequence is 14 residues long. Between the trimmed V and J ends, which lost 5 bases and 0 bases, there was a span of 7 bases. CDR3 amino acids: CASSRQTNTGELFF. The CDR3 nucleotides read TGTGCCAGCAGTAGGCAAACGAACACCGGGGAGCTGTTTTTT.

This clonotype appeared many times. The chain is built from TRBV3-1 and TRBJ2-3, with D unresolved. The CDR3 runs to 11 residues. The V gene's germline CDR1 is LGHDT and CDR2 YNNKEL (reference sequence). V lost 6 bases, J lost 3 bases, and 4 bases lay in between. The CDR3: CASSQTDTQYF. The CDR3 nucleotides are TGTGCCAGCAGTCAGACAGATACGCAGTATTTT.

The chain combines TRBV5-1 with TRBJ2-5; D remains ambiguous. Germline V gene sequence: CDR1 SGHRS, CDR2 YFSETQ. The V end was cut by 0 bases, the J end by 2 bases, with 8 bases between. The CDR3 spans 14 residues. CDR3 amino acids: CASSLGEGQETQYF. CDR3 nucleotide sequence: TGCGCCAGCAGCTTGGGTGAAGGGCAAGAGACCCAGTACTTC.

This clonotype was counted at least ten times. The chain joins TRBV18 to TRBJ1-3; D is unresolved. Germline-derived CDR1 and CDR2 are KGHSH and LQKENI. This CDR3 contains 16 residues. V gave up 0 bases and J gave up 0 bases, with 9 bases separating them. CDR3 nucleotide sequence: TGTGCCAGCTCACCACCCGCTACTTTCTCTGGAAACACCATATATTTT. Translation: CASSPPATFSGNTIYF.

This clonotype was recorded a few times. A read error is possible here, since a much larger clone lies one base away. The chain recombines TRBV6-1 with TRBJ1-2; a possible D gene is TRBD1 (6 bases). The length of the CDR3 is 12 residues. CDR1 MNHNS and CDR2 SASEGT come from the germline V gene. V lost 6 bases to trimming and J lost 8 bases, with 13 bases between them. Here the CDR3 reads CASRLQGGGYTF. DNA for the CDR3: TGTGCCAGCAGACTACAGGGAGGGGGCTACACCTTC.

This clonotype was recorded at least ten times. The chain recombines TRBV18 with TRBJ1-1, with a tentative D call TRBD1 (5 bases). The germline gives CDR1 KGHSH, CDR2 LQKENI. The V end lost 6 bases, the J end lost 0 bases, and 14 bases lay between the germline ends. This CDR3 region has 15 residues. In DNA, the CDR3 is TGTGCCAGCTCCCCGCCGGGGGTATTGAACACTGAAGCTTTCTTT. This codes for CASSPPGVLNTEAFF. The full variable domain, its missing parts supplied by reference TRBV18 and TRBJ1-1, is NAGVMQNPRHLVRRRGQEARLRCSPMKGHSHVYWYRQLPEEGLKFMVYLQKENIIDESGMPKERFSAEFPKEGPSILRIQQVVRGDSAAYFCASSPPGVLNTEAFFGQGTRLTVV.

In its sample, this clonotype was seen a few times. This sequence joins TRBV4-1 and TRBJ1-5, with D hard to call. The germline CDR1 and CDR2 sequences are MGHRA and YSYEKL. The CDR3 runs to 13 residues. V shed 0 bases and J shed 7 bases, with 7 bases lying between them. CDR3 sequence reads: CASSQDSRQPQHF. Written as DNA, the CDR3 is TGCGCCAGCAGCCAAGATTCAAGACAGCCCCAGCATTTT.

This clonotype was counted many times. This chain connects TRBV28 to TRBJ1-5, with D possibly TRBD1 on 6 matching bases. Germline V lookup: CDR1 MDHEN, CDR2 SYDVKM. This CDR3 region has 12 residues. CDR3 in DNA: TGTGCTACGGGGGGGGCACGCCAGCCCCAGCATTTT. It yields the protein CATGGARQPQHF.

The CDR3 protein is CASRLHTGELFF. The CDR3 DNA follows: TGTGCCAGCAGACTTCACACCGGGGAGCTGTTTTTT. This chain links TRBV28 with TRBJ2-2; unclear D gene. The CDR3 totals 12 residues. V lost 6 bases and J 3 bases, leaving 5 bases between the germline ends. Germline assignment: CDR1 MDHEN and CDR2 SYDVKM. The full variable domain, rest sourced from reference TRBV28 and TRBJ2-2, is DVKVTQSSRYLVKRTGEKVFLECVQDMDHENMFWYRQDPGLGLRLIYFSYDVKMKEKGDIPEGYSVSREKKERFSLILESASTNQTSMYLCASRLHTGELFFGEGSRLTVL.

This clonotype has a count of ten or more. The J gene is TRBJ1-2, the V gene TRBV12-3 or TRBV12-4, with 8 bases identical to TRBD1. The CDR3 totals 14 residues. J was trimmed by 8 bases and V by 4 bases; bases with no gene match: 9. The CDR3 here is CASSSYRGARGYTF. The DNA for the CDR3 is TGTGCCAGCAGTTCTTACAGGGGGGCTCGGGGCTACACCTTC.

The chain's CDR3 is CASSLAGTGSHEQYF. The CDR3, as DNA: TGTGCCAGCAGCTTAGCAGGGACAGGATCCCACGAGCAGTACTTC. The chain combines TRBV7-2 with TRBJ2-7, with TRBD1 matching over 8 bases. Trimming cost V 0 bases and J 5 bases; bases outside gene matches: 6. The CDR3 has 15 amino acids. Per the germline V gene, CDR1 is SGHTA and CDR2 is FQGNSA.

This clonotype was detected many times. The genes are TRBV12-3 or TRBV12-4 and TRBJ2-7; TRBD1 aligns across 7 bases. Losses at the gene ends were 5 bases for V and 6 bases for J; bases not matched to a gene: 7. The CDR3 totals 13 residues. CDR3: CASSPDRVGEQYF. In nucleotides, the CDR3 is TGTGCCAGCAGTCCAGACAGGGTCGGCGAGCAGTACTTC.

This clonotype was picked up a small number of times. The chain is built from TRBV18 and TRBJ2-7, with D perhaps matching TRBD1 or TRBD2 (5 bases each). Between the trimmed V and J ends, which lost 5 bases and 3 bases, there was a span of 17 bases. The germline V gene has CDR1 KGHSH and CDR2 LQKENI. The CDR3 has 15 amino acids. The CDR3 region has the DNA TGTGCCAGCTCAGCGGTATTGGGGACGGACTACGAGCAGTACTTC. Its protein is CASSAVLGTDYEQYF.

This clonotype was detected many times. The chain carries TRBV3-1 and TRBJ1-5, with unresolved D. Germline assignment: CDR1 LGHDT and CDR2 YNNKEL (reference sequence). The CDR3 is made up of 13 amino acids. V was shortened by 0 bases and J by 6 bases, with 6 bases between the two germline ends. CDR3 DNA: TGTGCCAGCAGCCAAGATACGGGTCAGCCCCAGCATTTT. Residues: CASSQDTGQPQHF.